The rows below give T cell receptor beta chains drawn from one sample of a study of blood T cell repertoires in COVID-19. Profiled with immunoSEQ multiplex PCR; TCRdb holds only in-frame clones, not every one. The sample carries fewer than 90,000 clones, 86% recorded once. Sample: peripheral blood. The receptors originated from a man between 70 and 80 years old with active COVID-19. Both conserved end residues are part of each CDR3. A D gene is named only where the DNA matches it firmly. The size of a clone is reported for some rows only, either as once, few or many, or as a class for expanded clones.

J gene: TRBJ2-1
D gene: NA
V gene: TRBV7-2
clone size: NA
CDR3 DNA: TGTGCCAGCAGCTCCCCCCTTGGGGTAGCGGACACGGGGGATGAGCAGTTCTTC
CDR3 protein: CASSSPLGVADTGDEQFF

J gene: TRBJ2-7
D gene: TRBD2
V gene: TRBV5-4
clone size: NA
CDR3 DNA: TGTGCCAGCAGCTCGGGTAGCGGGAGGGCCTCACGTGAGCAGTACTTC
CDR3 protein: CASSSGSGRASREQYF

J gene: TRBJ2-3
D gene: NA
V gene: TRBV7-2
clone size: NA
CDR3 DNA: TGTGCCAGCGGCCCAGGGGGGAGTGGGACAGATACGCAGTATTTT
CDR3 protein: CASGPGGSGTDTQYF

J gene: TRBJ1-4
D gene: NA
V gene: TRBV5-5
clone size: NA
CDR3 DNA: TGTGCCAGCAGCTTGGCCGGCGGGGGGGCTAATGAAAAACTGTTTTTT
CDR3 protein: CASSLAGGGANEKLFF

J gene: TRBJ2-2
D gene: TRBD2
V gene: TRBV9
clone size: NA
CDR3 DNA: TGTGCCAGCACCGCTCCGGGACTAGGGGCCGGGGAGCTGTTTTTT
CDR3 protein: CASTAPGLGAGELFF

J gene: TRBJ2-3
D gene: TRBD2
V gene: TRBV24-1
clone size: NA
CDR3 DNA: TGTGCCACCAGTGATCCGGGGGCCGGGAGGGTGGGCACAGATACGCAGTATTTT
CDR3 protein: CATSDPGAGRVGTDTQYF

J gene: TRBJ1-2
D gene: TRBD1
V gene: TRBV9
clone size: NA
CDR3 DNA: TGTACCAGCAGCCCACGTGTTAACGACAGGGTCTATGGCTACACCTTC
CDR3 protein: CTSSPRVNDRVYGYTF

J gene: TRBJ2-4
D gene: TRBD2
V gene: TRBV7-9
clone size: NA
CDR3 DNA: TGTGCCAGCAGCTCGGGACTAGCGGACCACACGGGGGGCATTCAGTACTTC
CDR3 protein: CASSSGLADHTGGIQYF

J gene: TRBJ2-5
D gene: NA
V gene: TRBV7-8
clone size: once
CDR3 DNA: TGTGCCAGCAGCTTAAGACAGGACCGCCAAGAGACCCAGTACTTC
CDR3 protein: CASSLRQDRQETQYF

J gene: TRBJ2-7
D gene: TRBD2
V gene: TRBV30
clone size: NA
CDR3 DNA: TGTGCCTGGGGGCTAGCGGCCAACTCCTACGAGCAGTACTTC
CDR3 protein: CAWGLAANSYEQYF

J gene: TRBJ2-7
D gene: NA
V gene: TRBV30
clone size: NA
CDR3 DNA: TGTGCCTGGAGTGTGGGAAGGGGCTTCGAGCAGTACTTC
CDR3 protein: CAWSVGRGFEQYF

J gene: TRBJ1-1
D gene: NA
V gene: TRBV27
clone size: once
CDR3 DNA: TGTGCCAGCAGTTTAGCGGGGTGGAGTACTGAAGCTTTCTTT
CDR3 protein: CASSLAGWSTEAFF

J gene: TRBJ2-7
D gene: NA
V gene: TRBV7-2
clone size: NA
CDR3 DNA: TGTGCCAGCAGGCAGGAGGGGTACGAGCAGTACTTC
CDR3 protein: CASRQEGYEQYF

J gene: TRBJ2-2
D gene: NA
V gene: TRBV5-1
clone size: NA
CDR3 DNA: TGCGCCAGCAGCATTCGCGGGGGCAACACCGGGGAGCTGTTTTTT
CDR3 protein: CASSIRGGNTGELFF

J gene: TRBJ2-5
D gene: NA
V gene: TRBV5-4
clone size: NA
CDR3 DNA: TGTGCCAGCAGCACGCCCACAGGGAGCGTTCAAGAGACCCAGTACTTC
CDR3 protein: CASSTPTGSVQETQYF

J gene: TRBJ2-5
D gene: NA
V gene: TRBV12-3/TRBV12-4
clone size: few
CDR3 DNA: TGTGCCAGCTGCCGACAGGTCCAAGAGACCCAGTACTTC
CDR3 protein: CASCRQVQETQYF

J gene: TRBJ2-7
D gene: NA
V gene: TRBV7-2
clone size: NA
CDR3 DNA: TGTGCCAGCAGCTTATTGCCAGGGAAGGAGTACTTC
CDR3 protein: CASSLLPGKEYF

J gene: TRBJ1-6
D gene: TRBD1
V gene: TRBV27
clone size: NA
CDR3 DNA: TGTGCCAGCACCAAACAGGGGGGGAATAATTCACCCCTCCACTTT
CDR3 protein: CASTKQGGNNSPLHF

J gene: TRBJ2-7
D gene: TRBD1
V gene: TRBV4-1
clone size: NA
CDR3 DNA: TGCGCCAGCAGCCCCCCGGGACAGTCCTACGAGCAGTACTTC
CDR3 protein: CASSPPGQSYEQYF

J gene: TRBJ2-2
D gene: NA
V gene: TRBV10-3
clone size: NA
CDR3 DNA: TGTGCCACTGGAGACCCGCGGGGGGAGCTGTTTTTT
CDR3 protein: CATGDPRGELFF

J gene: TRBJ1-6
D gene: NA
V gene: TRBV6-5
clone size: NA
CDR3 DNA: TGTGCCAGCAGTCCGTCGGGGGGGGGCGAAATACCCCTCCACTTT
CDR3 protein: CASSPSGGGEIPLHF

J gene: TRBJ2-7
D gene: NA
V gene: TRBV5-6
clone size: NA
CDR3 DNA: TGTGCCAGCAGCTTTGGACAGACCTACGAGCAGTACTTC
CDR3 protein: CASSFGQTYEQYF

J gene: TRBJ2-5
D gene: NA
V gene: TRBV5-4
clone size: NA
CDR3 DNA: TGTGCCAGCAGCTTGTGGGCCAGGGCCCAAGAGACCCAGTACTTC
CDR3 protein: CASSLWARAQETQYF

J gene: TRBJ1-4
D gene: TRBD1
V gene: TRBV4-3
clone size: NA
CDR3 DNA: TGCGCCAGCAGCCAGGGACAGACGAGTGAAAAACTGTTTTTT
CDR3 protein: CASSQGQTSEKLFF

J gene: TRBJ2-4
D gene: TRBD1
V gene: TRBV27
clone size: NA
CDR3 DNA: TGTGCCACCCTCGAGACAGGGGGAGCCAAAAACATTCAGTACTTC
CDR3 protein: CATLETGGAKNIQYF

J gene: TRBJ2-3
D gene: NA
V gene: TRBV7-2
clone size: NA
CDR3 DNA: TGTGCCAGCAGCCCCCGGTCTAGCACAGATACGCAGTATTTT
CDR3 protein: CASSPRSSTDTQYF

J gene: TRBJ2-7
D gene: TRBD2
V gene: TRBV5-4
clone size: NA
CDR3 DNA: TGTGCCAGCAGCTTGGCGGGAGGGCCTTACGAGCAGTACTTC
CDR3 protein: CASSLAGGPYEQYF

J gene: TRBJ2-3
D gene: TRBD1
V gene: TRBV9
clone size: once
CDR3 DNA: TGTGCCAGCCACGAGGTCCAGGGGGTTGTGGATACGCAGTATTTT
CDR3 protein: CASHEVQGVVDTQYF

J gene: TRBJ2-3
D gene: TRBD2
V gene: TRBV18
clone size: NA
CDR3 DNA: TGTGCCAGCTCACCTGGACTAGCGAGCACAGATACGCAGTATTTT
CDR3 protein: CASSPGLASTDTQYF

J gene: TRBJ1-4
D gene: NA
V gene: TRBV15
clone size: NA
CDR3 DNA: TGTGCCACCAGCCCCCGCCGGGGTGAAAAACTGTTTTTT
CDR3 protein: CATSPRRGEKLFF

J gene: TRBJ1-5
D gene: NA
V gene: TRBV28
clone size: NA
CDR3 DNA: TGTGCCAGCAGTGGCCGAGGGGTCGGGGGGGTCAATCAGCCCCAGCATTTT
CDR3 protein: CASSGRGVGGVNQPQHF

J gene: TRBJ2-2
D gene: NA
V gene: TRBV7-3
clone size: NA
CDR3 DNA: TGTGCCAGCCCCGTGGGGGGGGCTAGCCCCACCGGGGAGCTGTTTTTT
CDR3 protein: CASPVGGASPTGELFF

J gene: TRBJ2-7
D gene: NA
V gene: TRBV5-4
clone size: once
CDR3 DNA: TGTGCCAGCAGCTTGGGGGGCAGAGAGCAGTACTTC
CDR3 protein: CASSLGGREQYF

J gene: TRBJ2-5
D gene: TRBD1
V gene: TRBV7-7
clone size: NA
CDR3 DNA: TGTGCTAGCAGCCCCACGACAGGGGGTGGGGAGACCCAGTACTTC
CDR3 protein: CASSPTTGGGETQYF

J gene: TRBJ1-5
D gene: NA
V gene: TRBV5-5
clone size: NA
CDR3 DNA: TGTGCCAGCAGCTTGGGGGCAGGACAAAATCAGCCCCAGCATTTT
CDR3 protein: CASSLGAGQNQPQHF

J gene: TRBJ1-1
D gene: TRBD1
V gene: TRBV19
clone size: NA
CDR3 DNA: TGTGCCAGTAGCCGACAGGGGGCGCGGACTGAAGCTTTCTTT
CDR3 protein: CASSRQGARTEAFF

J gene: TRBJ2-1
D gene: TRBD2
V gene: TRBV24-1
clone size: NA
CDR3 DNA: TGTGCCACCAGTGAAAGGACTAGCGGGAGGTCAGGAAATGAGCAGTTCTTC
CDR3 protein: CATSERTSGRSGNEQFF

J gene: TRBJ2-4
D gene: NA
V gene: TRBV15
clone size: NA
CDR3 DNA: TGTGCCACCAGCAGAGATGGGAGCAAGTACTTC
CDR3 protein: CATSRDGSKYF

J gene: TRBJ2-3
D gene: NA
V gene: TRBV18
clone size: NA
CDR3 DNA: TGTGCCAGCTCACCAGGCCCCGGGTTGCAGTATTTT
CDR3 protein: CASSPGPGLQYF

J gene: TRBJ2-1
D gene: NA
V gene: TRBV11-3
clone size: NA
CDR3 DNA: TGTGCCAGCACCCCCCGCGGGGCGGGCTACAATGAGCAGTTCTTC
CDR3 protein: CASTPRGAGYNEQFF

J gene: TRBJ2-5
D gene: TRBD1
V gene: TRBV6-6
clone size: NA
CDR3 DNA: TGTGCCAGCAGTTACAGGGGGCGCTGGGAGACCCAGTACTTC
CDR3 protein: CASSYRGRWETQYF

J gene: TRBJ2-7
D gene: NA
V gene: TRBV11-3
clone size: NA
CDR3 DNA: TGTGCCAGCAGCTTAGGTCCCAGCTCCTACGAGCAGTACTTC
CDR3 protein: CASSLGPSSYEQYF

J gene: TRBJ2-3
D gene: TRBD1
V gene: TRBV28
clone size: NA
CDR3 DNA: TGTGCCAGCAGTTCCCCAGGGACAGGGGAGACAGATACGCAGTATTTT
CDR3 protein: CASSSPGTGETDTQYF